This TCR beta chain was captured by sequencing in a study of monozygotic twins with cystic fibrosis. Study-wide results and limits: Nucleotide-identical clonotype sharing was significantly higher within monozygotic CF twin pairs than between unrelated CF individuals. Clonality was generally low (median roughly 0.01), higher in the most severe patients.

With 6 bases removed from V and 8 bases from J, the gap between germline ends came to 15 bases. Germline CDR1 reads MNHEY; CDR2 reads SVGAGI. This CDR3 has 13 residues. Method: immunoSEQ multiplex PCR; TCRdb's copy keeps in-frame clones and lacks some. The table records tens of thousands of clones, roughly 90% of them present only once. As concerns this clone: Its antigen is not identified.

Source material: blood. This clonotype was obtained from a girl under 10 years old with cystic fibrosis. The chain links TRBV6-5 to TRBJ2-3; D possibly corresponds to TRBD2 (6 bases). Here the CDR3 reads CASSPPGDATQYF. The CDR3 DNA is TGTGCCAGCAGCCCACCGGGGGACGCTACGCAGTATTTT.